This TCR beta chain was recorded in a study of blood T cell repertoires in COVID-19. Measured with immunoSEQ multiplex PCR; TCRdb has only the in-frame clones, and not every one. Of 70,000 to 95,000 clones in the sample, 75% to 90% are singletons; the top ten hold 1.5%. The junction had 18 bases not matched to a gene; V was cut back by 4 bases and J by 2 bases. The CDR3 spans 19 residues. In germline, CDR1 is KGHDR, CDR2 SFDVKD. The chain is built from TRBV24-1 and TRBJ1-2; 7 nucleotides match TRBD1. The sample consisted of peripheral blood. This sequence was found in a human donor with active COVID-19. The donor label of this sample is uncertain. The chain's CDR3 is CATSDHDRVDPLSNYGYTF. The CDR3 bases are TGTGCCACCAGTGACCACGACAGGGTTGATCCCCTTTCCAACTATGGCTACACCTTC.